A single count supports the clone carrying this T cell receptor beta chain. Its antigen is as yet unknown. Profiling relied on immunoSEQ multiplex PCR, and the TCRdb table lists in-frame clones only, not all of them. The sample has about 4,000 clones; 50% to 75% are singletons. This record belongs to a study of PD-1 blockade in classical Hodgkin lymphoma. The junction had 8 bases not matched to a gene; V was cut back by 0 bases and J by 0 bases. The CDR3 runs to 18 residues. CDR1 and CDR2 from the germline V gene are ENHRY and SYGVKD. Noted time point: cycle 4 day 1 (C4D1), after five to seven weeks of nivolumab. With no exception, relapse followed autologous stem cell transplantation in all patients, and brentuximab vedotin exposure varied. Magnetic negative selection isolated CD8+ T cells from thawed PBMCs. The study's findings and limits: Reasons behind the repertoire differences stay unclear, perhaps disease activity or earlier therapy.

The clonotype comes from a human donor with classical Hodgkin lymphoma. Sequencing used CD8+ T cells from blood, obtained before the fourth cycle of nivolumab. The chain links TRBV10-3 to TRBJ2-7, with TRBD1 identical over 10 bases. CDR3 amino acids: CAISESDRGKFYSYEQYF. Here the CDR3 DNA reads TGTGCCATCAGTGAGTCGGACAGGGGGAAATTCTACTCCTACGAGCAGTACTTC.